This entry concerns a single T cell receptor beta chain. In the authors' methods: Estimates of nucleated cell counts were drawn from the amplification of reference gene primers. Assay: immunoSEQ multiplex PCR; the TCRdb copy retains only in-frame clones and omits some. That table supplies the V and J calls and clone size; D and trimming were determined from the DNA. The table records about 210,000 clones, just under 85% of them present only once. These data originate in a study of blood T cell repertoires in COVID-19. Turning to the study itself: Samples representing acute and convalescent COVID-19 were sourced from the United States, Italy and Spain. The cDNA or gDNA used as material had been derived from T cells, B-cell-depleted T cells, or PBMCs.

The germline V and J ends were trimmed by 1 base and 5 bases, with 16 bases remaining between them. Per germline, CDR1 SGHKS and CDR2 YYEKEE (reference sequence). The CDR3 length is 16 residues. This TCR derives from a woman in her forties or fifties with active or convalescent COVID-19. The sample was peripheral blood. The chain has TRBV5-5 and TRBJ1-5; no reliable D call. This chain's CDR3 is CASSLFTGNIDQPQHF. CDR3 bases: TGTGCCAGCAGCTTGTTCACGGGGAACATTGATCAGCCCCAGCATTTT.